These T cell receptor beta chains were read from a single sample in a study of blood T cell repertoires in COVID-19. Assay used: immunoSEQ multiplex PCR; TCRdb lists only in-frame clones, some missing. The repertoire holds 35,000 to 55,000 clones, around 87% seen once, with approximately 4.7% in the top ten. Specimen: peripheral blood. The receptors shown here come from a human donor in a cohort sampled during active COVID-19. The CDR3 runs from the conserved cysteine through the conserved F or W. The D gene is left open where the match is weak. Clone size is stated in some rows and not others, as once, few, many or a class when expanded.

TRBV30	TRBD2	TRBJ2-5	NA	CAWMFGISGKETQYF	TGTGCCTGGATGTTCGGGATTAGCGGGAAAGAGACCCAGTACTTC
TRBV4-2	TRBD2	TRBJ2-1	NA	CASSQDLAGVRNEQFF	TGTGCCAGCAGCCAAGACTTAGCGGGAGTAAGGAATGAGCAGTTCTTC
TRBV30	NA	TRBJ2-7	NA	CAWSRGLTEQYF	TGTGCCTGGAGCAGGGGCCTCACCGAGCAGTACTTC
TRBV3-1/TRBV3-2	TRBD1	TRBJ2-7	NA	CASSHPGQIYEQYF	TGTGCCAGCAGCCACCCGGGACAGATTTACGAGCAGTACTTC
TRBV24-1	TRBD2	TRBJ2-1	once	CATSDPTSGRAPIKFF	TGTGCCACCAGTGATCCCACTAGCGGGAGGGCCCCTATCAAGTTCTTC
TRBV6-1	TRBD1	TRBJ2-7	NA	CASSEGQGYYEQYF	TGTGCCAGCAGTGAGGGACAGGGATACTACGAGCAGTACTTC
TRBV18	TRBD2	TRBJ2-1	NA	CASSPGLAMNEQFF	TGTGCCAGCTCCCCGGGACTAGCGATGAATGAGCAGTTCTTC
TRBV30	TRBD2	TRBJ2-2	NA	CAWSVGASGFPGGELFF	TGTGCCTGGAGTGTCGGGGCTAGCGGGTTCCCCGGCGGGGAGCTGTTTTTT
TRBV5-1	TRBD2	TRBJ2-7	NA	CASSRSGTGFYEQYF	TGCGCCAGCAGCAGGAGCGGGACTGGCTTTTACGAGCAGTACTTC
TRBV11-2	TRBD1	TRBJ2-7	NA	CASSALTGGTYEQYF	TGTGCCAGCAGCGCGTTGACAGGGGGCACGTACGAGCAGTACTTC
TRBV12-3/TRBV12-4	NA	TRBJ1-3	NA	CASSTRGNTIYF	TGTGCCAGCAGTACCCGAGGGAACACCATATATTTT
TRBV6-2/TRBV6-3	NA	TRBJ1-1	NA	CASSYSPGGGTEAFF	TGTGCCAGCAGTTACTCGCCGGGGGGGGGCACTGAAGCTTTCTTT
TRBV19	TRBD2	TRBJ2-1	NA	CASSMYSGRPYNEQFF	TGTGCCAGTAGTATGTATAGCGGGAGGCCCTACAATGAGCAGTTCTTC
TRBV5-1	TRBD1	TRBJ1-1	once	CASSANRQGAGTEAFF	TGCGCCAGCAGCGCTAACCGACAGGGGGCCGGCACTGAAGCTTTCTTT